What follows is one TCR beta chain and its context. The table came from immunoSEQ multiplex PCR; TCRdb's copy has only in-frame clones and leaves some out. The table records about 420,000 clones, roughly 90% of them present only once. From germline, CDR1 is LNHDA and CDR2 SQIVND (reference sequence). V was pared by 1 base and J by 6 bases, with 3 bases of the junction left unmatched. The CDR3 is made up of 15 amino acids. The record originates from a study of blood T cell repertoires in COVID-19. This receptor was obtained from a man between 18 and 35 years old with COVID-19, enrolled during active disease. Sample: peripheral blood. The chain employs TRBV19 and TRBJ2-2; 9 nucleotides align to TRBD1. In DNA, the CDR3 is TGTGCCAGTAGTATAGCGGGACAGGGACCCGGGGAGCTGTTTTTT. It encodes CASSIAGQGPGELFF.